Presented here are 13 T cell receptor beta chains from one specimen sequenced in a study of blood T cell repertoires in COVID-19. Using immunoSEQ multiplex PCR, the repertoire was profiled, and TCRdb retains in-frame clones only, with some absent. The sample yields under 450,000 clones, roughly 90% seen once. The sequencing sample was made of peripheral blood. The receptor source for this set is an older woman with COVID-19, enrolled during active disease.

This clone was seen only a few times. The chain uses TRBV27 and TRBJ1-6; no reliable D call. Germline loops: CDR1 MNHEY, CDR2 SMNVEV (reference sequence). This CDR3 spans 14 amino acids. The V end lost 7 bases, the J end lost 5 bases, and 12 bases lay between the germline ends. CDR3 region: CASTLLRHNSPLHF. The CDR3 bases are TGTGCCAGCACCCTACTCAGGCATAATTCACCCCTCCACTTT.

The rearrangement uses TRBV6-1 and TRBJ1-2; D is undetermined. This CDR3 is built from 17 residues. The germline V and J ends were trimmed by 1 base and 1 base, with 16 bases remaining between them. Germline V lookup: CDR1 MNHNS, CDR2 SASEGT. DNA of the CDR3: TGTGCCAGCAGTGAAGACCTGAACCAAGCCGATAACTATGGCTACACCTTC. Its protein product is CASSEDLNQADNYGYTF.

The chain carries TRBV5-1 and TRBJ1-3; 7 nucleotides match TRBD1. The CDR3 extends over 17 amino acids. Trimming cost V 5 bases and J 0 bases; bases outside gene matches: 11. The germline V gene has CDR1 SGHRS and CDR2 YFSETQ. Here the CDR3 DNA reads TGCGCCAGCAGACTAGGTTCGGGACAGATCTCTGGAAACACCATATATTTT. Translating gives CASRLGSGQISGNTIYF.

The CDR3 DNA is TGTGCCAGCAGCAAAGAAGAACAGGGGGCTCTCAGGCAATCAAATCAGCCCCAGCATTTT. This codes for CASSKEEQGALRQSNQPQHF. This chain connects TRBV21-1 to TRBJ1-5; the listed D gene, TRBD1, was not tested against the DNA. TRBV21-1 is described as a pseudogene. The length of the CDR3 is 20 residues.

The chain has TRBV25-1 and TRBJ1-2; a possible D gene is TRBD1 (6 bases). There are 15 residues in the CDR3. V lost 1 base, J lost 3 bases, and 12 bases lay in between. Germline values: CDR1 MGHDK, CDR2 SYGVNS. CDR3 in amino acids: CASSEFGEGDYGYTF. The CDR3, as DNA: TGTGCCAGCAGTGAATTTGGGGAGGGGGACTATGGCTACACCTTC.

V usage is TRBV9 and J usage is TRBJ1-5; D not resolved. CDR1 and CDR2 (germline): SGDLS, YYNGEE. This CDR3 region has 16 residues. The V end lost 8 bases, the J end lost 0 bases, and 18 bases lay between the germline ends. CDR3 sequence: CASGGGREGSNQPQHF. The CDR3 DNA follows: TGTGCCAGTGGAGGAGGGCGGGAGGGTAGCAATCAGCCCCAGCATTTT.

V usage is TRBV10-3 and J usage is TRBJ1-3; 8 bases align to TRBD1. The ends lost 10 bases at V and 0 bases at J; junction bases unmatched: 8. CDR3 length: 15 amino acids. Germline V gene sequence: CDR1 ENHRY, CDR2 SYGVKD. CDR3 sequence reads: CATGQGQSSGNTIYF. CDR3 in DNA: TGTGCCACTGGACAGGGCCAGAGCTCTGGAAACACCATATATTTT.

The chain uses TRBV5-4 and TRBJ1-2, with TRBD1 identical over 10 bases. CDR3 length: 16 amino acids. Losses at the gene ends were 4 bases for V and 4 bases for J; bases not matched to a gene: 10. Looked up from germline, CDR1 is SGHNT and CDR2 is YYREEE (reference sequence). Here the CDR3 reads CASSPPGTGARYGYTF. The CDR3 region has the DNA TGTGCCAGCAGCCCTCCCGGGACAGGGGCCCGCTATGGCTACACCTTC.

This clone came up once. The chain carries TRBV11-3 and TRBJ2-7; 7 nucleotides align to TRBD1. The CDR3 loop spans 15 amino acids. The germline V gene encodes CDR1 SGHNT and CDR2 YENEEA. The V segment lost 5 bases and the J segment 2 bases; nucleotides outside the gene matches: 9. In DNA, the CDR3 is TGTGCCAGCAGCCCACCGAACAGGGGAACCTACGAGCAGTACTTC. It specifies CASSPPNRGTYEQYF.

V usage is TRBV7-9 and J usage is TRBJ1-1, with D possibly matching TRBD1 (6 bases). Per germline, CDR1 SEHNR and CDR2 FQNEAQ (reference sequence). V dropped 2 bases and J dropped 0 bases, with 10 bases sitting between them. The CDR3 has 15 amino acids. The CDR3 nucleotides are TGTGCCAGCAGCTTATGGGGGCGGATGAACACTGAAGCTTTCTTT. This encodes CASSLWGRMNTEAFF. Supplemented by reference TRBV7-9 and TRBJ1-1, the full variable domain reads DTGVSQNPRHKITKRGQNVTFRCDPISEHNRLYWYRQTLGQGPEFLTYFQNEAQLEKSRLLSDRFSAERPKGSFSTLEIQRTEQGDSAMYLCASSLWGRMNTEAFFGQGTRLTVV.

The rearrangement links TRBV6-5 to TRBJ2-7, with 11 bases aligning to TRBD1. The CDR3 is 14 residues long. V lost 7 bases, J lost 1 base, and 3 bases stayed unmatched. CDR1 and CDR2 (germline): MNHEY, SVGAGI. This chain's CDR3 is CASKGTGGSYEQYF. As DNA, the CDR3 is TGTGCCAGCAAGGGGACAGGGGGATCCTACGAGCAGTACTTC.

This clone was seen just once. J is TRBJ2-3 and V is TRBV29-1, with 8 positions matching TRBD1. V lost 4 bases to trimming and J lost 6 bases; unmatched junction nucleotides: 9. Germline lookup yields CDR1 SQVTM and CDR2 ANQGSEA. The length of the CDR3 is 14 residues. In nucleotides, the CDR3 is TGCAGCGTTGGCGGACAGGGACAGTTGGATACGCAGTATTTT. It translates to CSVGGQGQLDTQYF.

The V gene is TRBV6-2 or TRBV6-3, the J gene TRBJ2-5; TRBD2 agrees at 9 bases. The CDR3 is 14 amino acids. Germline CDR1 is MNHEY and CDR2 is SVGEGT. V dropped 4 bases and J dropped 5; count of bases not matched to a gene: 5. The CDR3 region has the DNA TGTGCCAGCAGTTTAGCGGGGGAGTGGGAGACCCAGTACTTC. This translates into CASSLAGEWETQYF.